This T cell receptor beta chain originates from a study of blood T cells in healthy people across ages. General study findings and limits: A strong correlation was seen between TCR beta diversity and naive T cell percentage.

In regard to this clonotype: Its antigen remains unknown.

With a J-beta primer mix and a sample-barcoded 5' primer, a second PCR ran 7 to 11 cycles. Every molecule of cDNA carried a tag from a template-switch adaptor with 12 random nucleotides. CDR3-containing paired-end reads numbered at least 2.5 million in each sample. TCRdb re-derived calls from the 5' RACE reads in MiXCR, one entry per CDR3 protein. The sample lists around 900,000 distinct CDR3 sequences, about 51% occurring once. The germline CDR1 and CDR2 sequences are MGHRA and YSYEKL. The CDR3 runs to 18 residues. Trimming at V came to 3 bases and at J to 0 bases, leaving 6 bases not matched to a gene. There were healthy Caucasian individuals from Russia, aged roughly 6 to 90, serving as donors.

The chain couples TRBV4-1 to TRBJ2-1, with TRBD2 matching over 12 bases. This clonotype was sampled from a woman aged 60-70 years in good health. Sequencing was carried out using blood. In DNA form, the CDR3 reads TGCGCCAGCAGCCAGGGAGGACTAGCGGGAAGCTCCTACAATGAGCAGTTCTTC. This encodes CASSQGGLAGSSYNEQFF.